What follows is one T cell receptor beta chain and its context. The antigen remains unidentified. The source of the sample is a study of cytomegalovirus exposure and HLA in healthy donors. General observations from the study: Investigators reported 150 to 200 TCR beta chains as tied to cytomegalovirus.

With 2 bases removed from V and 7 bases from J, the gap between germline ends came to 7 bases. The CDR3 runs to 12 residues. CDR1 SGHRS and CDR2 YFSETQ come from the germline V gene. PCR was performed using 60 Vbeta and 13 Jbeta primers. Data came from immunoSEQ multiplex PCR; TCRdb stores just in-frame clones and leaves some out. Here the sample spans approximately 240,000 clones, around 89% being singletons. V is TRBV5-1 and J is TRBJ2-1, with a possible D match to TRBD2 (5 bases). This clonotype originated in a young woman in good health and CMV-seronegative. The sample consisted of PBMCs. Here the CDR3 DNA reads TGCGCCAGCAGCTTAGGGAGAAATGAGCAGTTCTTC. Translating gives CASSLGRNEQFF.